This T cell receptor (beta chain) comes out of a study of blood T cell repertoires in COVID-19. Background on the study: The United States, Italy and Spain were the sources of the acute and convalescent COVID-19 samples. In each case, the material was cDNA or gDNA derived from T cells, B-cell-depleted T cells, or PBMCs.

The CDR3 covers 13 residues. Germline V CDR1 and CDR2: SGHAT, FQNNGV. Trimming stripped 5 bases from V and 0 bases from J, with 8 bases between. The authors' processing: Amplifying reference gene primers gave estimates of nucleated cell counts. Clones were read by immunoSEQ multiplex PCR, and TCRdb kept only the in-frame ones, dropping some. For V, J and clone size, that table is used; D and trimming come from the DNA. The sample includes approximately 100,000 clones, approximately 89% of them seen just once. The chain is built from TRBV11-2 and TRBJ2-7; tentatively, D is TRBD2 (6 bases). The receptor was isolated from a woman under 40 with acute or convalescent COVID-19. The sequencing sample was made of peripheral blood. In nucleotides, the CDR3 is TGTGCCAGCAGCCCCGGGAGCTCCTACGAGCAGTACTTC. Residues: CASSPGSSYEQYF.